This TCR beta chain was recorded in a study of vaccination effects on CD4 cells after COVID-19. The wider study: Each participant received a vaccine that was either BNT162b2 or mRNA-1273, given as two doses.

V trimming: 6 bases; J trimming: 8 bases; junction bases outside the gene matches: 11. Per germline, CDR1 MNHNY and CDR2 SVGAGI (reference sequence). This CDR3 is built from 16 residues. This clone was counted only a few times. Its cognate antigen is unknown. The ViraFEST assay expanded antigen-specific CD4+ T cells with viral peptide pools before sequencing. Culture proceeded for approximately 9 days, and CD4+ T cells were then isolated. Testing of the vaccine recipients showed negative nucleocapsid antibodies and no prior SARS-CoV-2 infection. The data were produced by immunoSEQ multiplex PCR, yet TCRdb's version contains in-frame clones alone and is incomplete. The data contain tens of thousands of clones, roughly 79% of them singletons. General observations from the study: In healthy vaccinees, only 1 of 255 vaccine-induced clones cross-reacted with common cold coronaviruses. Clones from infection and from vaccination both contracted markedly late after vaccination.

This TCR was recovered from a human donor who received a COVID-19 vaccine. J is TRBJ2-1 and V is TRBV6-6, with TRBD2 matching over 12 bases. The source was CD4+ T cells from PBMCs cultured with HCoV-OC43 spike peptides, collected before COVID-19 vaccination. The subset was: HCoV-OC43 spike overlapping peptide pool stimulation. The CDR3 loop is CASSPRLAGVTYEQFF. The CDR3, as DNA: TGTGCCAGCAGCCCGCGACTAGCGGGGGTCACGTATGAGCAGTTCTTC.